This T cell receptor (beta chain) is from a study of post-analysis software for immune sequencing data. Unique molecular identifiers were built into the TCR beta cDNA libraries. A single record per CDR3 protein comes from TCRdb applying MiXCR to the PCR reads. The table has about 200,000 distinct CDR3 sequences, over 25% seen once; the top ten hold approximately 3%. The study, taken as a whole, reports: Same-batch samples co-clustered strongly by F measure.

In its sample, this clonotype was seen many times. Its antigen is unidentified. This receptor was obtained from a girl between 2 and 17 years old with multiple sclerosis. Sequences were obtained from blood.

The CDR3 here is CASSLVVGLNQPQHF. The CDR3 nucleotides are TGTGCCAGCAGCTTAGTAGTGGGACTCAATCAGCCCCAGCATTTT. The rearrangement links TRBV7-2 to TRBJ1-5; D perhaps matches TRBD1 (5 bases). Germline-derived CDR1 and CDR2 are SGHTA and FQGNSA. This CDR3 contains 15 residues. The V end lost 1 base, the J end lost 3 bases, and 10 bases lay between the germline ends.